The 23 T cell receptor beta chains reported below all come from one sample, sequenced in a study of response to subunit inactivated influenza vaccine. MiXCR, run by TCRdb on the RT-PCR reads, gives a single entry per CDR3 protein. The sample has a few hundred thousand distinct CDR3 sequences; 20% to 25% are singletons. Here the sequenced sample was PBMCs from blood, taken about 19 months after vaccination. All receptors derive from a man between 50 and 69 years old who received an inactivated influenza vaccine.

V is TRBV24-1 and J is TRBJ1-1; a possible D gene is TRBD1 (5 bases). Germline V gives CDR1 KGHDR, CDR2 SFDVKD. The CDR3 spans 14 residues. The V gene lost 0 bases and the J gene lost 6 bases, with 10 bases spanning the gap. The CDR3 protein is CATSDLKIGAEAFF. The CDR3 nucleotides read TGTGCCACCAGTGATTTGAAAATAGGGGCTGAAGCTTTCTTT.

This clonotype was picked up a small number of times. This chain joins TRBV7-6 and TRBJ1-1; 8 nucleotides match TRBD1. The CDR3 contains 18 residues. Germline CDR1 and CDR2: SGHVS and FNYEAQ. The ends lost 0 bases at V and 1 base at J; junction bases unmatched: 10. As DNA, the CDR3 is TGTGCCAGCAGCTTAGCGGTCCCGGGGCAGGGGGCGAACACTGAAGCTTTCTTT. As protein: CASSLAVPGQGANTEAFF.

The CDR3 DNA is TGTGCCAGCAGACAGGGGGCATATGGCTACACCTTC. Protein product: CASRQGAYGYTF. The rearrangement joins TRBV3-1 to TRBJ1-2; TRBD1 matches at 9 bases. V shed 6 bases and J 5 bases; nucleotides not matched to a gene: 1. The CDR3 spans 12 residues. Germline V gene sequence: CDR1 LGHDT, CDR2 YNNKEL (reference sequence).

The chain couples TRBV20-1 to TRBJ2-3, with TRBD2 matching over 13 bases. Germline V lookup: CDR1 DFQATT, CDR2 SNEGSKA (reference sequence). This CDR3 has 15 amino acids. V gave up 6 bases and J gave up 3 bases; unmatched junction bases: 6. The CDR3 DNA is TGCAGTGCCGTTACTAGCGGGAGGGGAACAGATACGCAGTATTTT. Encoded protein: CSAVTSGRGTDTQYF.

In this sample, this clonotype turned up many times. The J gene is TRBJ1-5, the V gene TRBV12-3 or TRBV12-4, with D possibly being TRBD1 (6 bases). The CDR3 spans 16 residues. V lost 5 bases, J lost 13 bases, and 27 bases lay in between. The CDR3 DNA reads TGTGCCAGCAGTGGGAGGGGCAGAGCCCATTCAGGGGTGCAGCATTTT. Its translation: CASSGRGRAHSGVQHF.

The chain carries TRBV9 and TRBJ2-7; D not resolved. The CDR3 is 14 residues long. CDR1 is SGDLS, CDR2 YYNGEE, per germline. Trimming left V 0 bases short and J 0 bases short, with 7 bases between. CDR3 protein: CASSVGTDSYEQYF. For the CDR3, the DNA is TGTGCCAGCAGCGTAGGGACGGACTCCTACGAGCAGTACTTC.

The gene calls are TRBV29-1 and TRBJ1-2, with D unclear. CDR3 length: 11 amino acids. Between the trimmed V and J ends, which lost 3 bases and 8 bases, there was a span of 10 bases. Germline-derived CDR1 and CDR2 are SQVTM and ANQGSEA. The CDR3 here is CSVDDLGGYTF. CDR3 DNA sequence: TGCAGCGTTGACGATCTTGGGGGCTACACCTTC.

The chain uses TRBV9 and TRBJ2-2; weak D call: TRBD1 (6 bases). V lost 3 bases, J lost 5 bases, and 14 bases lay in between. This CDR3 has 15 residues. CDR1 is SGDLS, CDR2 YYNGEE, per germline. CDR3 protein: CASSAHTGQTGELFF. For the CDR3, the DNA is TGTGCCAGCAGCGCTCACACAGGGCAAACCGGGGAGCTGTTTTTT.

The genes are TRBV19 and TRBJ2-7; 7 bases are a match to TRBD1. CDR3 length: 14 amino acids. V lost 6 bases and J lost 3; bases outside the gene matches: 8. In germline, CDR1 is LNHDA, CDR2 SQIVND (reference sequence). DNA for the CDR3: TGTGCCAGTAGCCCGGGACAGACCAACTACGAGCAGTACTTC. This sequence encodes CASSPGQTNYEQYF.

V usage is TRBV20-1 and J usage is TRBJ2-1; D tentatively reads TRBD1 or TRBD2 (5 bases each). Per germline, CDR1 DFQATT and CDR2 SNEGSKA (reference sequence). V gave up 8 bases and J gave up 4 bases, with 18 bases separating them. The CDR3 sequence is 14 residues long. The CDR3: CSTHTGALYNEQFF. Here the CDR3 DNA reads TGCAGTACTCACACCGGGGCCCTATACAATGAGCAGTTCTTC.

Here the CDR3 reads CASSLGLARLTGELFF. In nucleotides, the CDR3 is TGTGCCAGCAGTTTAGGACTAGCGAGGCTTACCGGGGAGCTGTTTTTT. This chain links TRBV12-3 or TRBV12-4 with TRBJ2-2; 8 nucleotides align to TRBD2. Trimming took 1 base from V and 5 from J; bases not matched to a gene: 6. The CDR3 is 16 amino acids.

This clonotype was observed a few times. DNA for the CDR3: TGCGCCAGCAGCCGGGACGGGAACCAAGAGACCCAGTACTTC. It specifies CASSRDGNQETQYF. This chain links TRBV5-1 with TRBJ2-5; D is tentatively TRBD1 or TRBD2 (5 bases each). The CDR3 extends over 14 amino acids. The V end was cut by 4 bases, the J end by 0 bases, with 10 bases between. Germline CDR1 and CDR2: SGHRS and YFSETQ. Full variable domain (outside the CDR3, taken from reference TRBV5-1 and TRBJ2-5): KAGVTQTPRYLIKTRGQQVTLSCSPISGHRSVSWYQQTPGQGLQFLFEYFSETQRNKGNFPGRFSGRQFSNSRSEMNVSTLELGDSALYLCASSRDGNQETQYFGPGTRLLVL.

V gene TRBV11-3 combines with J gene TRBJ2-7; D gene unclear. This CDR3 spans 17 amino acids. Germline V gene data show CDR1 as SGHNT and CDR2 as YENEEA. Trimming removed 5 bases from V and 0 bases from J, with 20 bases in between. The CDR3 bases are TGTGCCAGCAGCCACGGTCAGTGGAACCATAGCTCCTACGAGCAGTACTTC. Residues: CASSHGQWNHSSYEQYF.

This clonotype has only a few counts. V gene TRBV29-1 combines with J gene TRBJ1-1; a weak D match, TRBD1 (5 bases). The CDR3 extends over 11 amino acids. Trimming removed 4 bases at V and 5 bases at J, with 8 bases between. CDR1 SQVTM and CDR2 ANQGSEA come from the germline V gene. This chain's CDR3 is CSVGGVTEAFF. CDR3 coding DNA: TGCAGCGTTGGGGGGGTGACTGAAGCTTTCTTT. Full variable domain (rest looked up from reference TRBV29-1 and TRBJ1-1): SAVISQKPSRDICQRGTSLTIQCQVDSQVTMMFWYRQQPGQSLTLIATANQGSEATYESGFVIDKFPISRPNLTFSTLTVSNMSPEDSSIYLCSVGGVTEAFFGQGTRLTVV.

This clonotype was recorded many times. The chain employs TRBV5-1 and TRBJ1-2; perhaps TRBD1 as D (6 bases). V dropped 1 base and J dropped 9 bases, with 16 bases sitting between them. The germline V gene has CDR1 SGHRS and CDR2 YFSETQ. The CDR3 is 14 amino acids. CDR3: CASSLRPRDNRYTF. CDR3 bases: TGCGCCAGCAGCTTGCGACCCCGGGACAATCGCTACACCTTC.

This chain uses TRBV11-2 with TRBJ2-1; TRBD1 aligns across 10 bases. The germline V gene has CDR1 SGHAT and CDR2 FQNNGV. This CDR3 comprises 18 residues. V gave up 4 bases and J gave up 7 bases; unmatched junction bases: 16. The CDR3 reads CASSSDSSGTGVGNEQFF. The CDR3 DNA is TGTGCCAGCAGCTCCGATTCGTCCGGGACAGGGGTGGGTAATGAGCAGTTCTTC. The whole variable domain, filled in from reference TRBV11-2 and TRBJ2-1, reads EAGVAQSPRYKIIEKRQSVAFWCNPISGHATLYWYQQILGQGPKLLIQFQNNGVVDDSQLPKDRFSAERLKGVDSTLKIQPAKLEDSAVYLCASSSDSSGTGVGNEQFFGPGTRLTVL.

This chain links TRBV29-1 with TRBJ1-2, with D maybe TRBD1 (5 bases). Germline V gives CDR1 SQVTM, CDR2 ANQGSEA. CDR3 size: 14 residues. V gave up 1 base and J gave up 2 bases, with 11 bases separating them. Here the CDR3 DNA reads TGCAGCGTTGAAGCGGAAGGGGTAAACTATGGCTACACCTTC. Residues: CSVEAEGVNYGYTF.

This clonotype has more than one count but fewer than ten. CDR3 nucleotides: TGCGCCAGCAGCTTTAACCTTGCTAGCTCCGAGCAGTACTTC. It codes for CASSFNLASSEQYF. The V call is TRBV5-1, the J call TRBJ2-7; D perhaps matches TRBD2 (5 bases). Germline lookup yields CDR1 SGHRS and CDR2 YFSETQ. V lost 2 bases, J lost 6 bases, and 15 bases lay in between. The CDR3 runs 14 residues.

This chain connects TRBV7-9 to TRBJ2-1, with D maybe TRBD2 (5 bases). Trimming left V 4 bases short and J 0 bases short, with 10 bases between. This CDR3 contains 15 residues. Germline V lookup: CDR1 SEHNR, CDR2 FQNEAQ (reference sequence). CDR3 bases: TGTGCCAGCAGCTCCCGGGAAGGCTCCTACAATGAGCAGTTCTTC. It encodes CASSSREGSYNEQFF.

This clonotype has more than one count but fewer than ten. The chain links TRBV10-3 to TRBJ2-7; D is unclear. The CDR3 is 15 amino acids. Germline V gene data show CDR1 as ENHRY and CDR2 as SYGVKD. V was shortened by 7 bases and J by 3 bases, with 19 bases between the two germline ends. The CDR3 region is CAITQSDNEYYEQYF. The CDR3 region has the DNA TGTGCCATCACCCAAAGTGATAACGAGTACTACGAGCAGTACTTC.

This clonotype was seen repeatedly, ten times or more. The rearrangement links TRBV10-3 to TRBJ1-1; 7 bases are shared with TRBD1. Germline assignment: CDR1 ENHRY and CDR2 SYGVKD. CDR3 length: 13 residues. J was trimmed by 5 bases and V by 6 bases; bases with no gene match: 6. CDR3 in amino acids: CAIRMNRGTEAFF. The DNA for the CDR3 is TGTGCCATCAGGATGAACAGGGGAACTGAAGCTTTCTTT.

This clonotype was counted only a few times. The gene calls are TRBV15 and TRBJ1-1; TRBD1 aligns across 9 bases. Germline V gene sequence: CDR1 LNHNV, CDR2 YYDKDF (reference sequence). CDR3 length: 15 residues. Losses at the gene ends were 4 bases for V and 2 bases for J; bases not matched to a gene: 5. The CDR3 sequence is CATSTGTGPNTEAFF. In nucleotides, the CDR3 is TGTGCCACCAGCACCGGGACAGGGCCCAACACTGAAGCTTTCTTT.

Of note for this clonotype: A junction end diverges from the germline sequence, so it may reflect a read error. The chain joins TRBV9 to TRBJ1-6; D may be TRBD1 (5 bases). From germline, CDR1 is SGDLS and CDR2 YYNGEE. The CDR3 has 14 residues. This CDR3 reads CASSVGGTNSPLHF. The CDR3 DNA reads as TGTGCCAGCAGCGTAGGAGGGACGAATTCACCCCTCCACTTC.